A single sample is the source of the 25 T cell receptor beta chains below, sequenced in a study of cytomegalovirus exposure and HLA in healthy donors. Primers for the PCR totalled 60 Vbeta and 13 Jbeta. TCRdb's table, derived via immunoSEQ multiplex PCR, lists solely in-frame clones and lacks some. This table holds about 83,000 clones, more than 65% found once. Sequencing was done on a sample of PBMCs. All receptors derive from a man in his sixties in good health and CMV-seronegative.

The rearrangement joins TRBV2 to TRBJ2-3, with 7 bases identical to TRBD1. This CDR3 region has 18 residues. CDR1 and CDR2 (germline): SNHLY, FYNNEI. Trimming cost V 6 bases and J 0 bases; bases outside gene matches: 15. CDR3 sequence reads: CASRAQGWDSLSTDTQYF. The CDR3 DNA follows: TGTGCCAGCAGAGCGCAGGGGTGGGACAGTCTTAGCACAGATACGCAGTATTTT.

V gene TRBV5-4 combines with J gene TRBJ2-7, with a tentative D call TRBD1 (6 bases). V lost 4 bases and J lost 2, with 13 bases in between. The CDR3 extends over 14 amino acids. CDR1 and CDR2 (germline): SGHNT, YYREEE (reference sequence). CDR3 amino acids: CASSAGTKPYEQYF. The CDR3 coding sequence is TGTGCCAGCAGCGCCGGGACAAAGCCCTACGAGCAGTACTTC.

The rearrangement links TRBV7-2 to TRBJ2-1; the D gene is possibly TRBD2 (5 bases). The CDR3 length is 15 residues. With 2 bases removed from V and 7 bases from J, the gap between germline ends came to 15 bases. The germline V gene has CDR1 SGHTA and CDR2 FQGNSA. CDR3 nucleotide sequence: TGTGCCAGCAGCTTATTCGGGTTTAGCGCGAATGAGCAGTTCTTC. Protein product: CASSLFGFSANEQFF.

In nucleotides, the CDR3 is TGTGCCAGCAGTGAAAGGACTAGTATAGCTCTGCTGTTTTTT. Amino acid sequence: CASSERTSIALLFF. The genes are TRBV6-1 and TRBJ2-2; 7 bases agree with TRBD2. The CDR3 is made up of 14 amino acids. J gave up 13 bases and V 2 bases, and 10 bases lay outside the gene matches. CDR1 and CDR2 (germline): MNHNS, SASEGT.

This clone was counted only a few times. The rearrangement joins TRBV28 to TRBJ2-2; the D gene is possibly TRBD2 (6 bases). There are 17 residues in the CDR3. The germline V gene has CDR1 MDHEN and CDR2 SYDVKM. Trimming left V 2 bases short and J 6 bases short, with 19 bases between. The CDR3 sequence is CASSLAGGGMRAGELFF. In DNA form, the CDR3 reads TGTGCCAGCAGTTTAGCGGGTGGAGGGATGAGGGCCGGGGAGCTGTTTTTT.

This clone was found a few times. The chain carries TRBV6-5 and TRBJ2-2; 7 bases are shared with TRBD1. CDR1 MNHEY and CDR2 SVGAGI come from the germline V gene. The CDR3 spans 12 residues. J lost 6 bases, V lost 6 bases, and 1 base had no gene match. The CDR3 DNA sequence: TGTGCCAGCAGAGGACAGGCCGGGGAGCTGTTTTTT. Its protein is CASRGQAGELFF.

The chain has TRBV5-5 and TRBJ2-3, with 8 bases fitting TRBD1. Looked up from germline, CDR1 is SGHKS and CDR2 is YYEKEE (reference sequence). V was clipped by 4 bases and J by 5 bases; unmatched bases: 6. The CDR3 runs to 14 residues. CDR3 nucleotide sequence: TGTGCCAGCAGCCCCAGGGGGCAAGTAGATACGCAGTATTTT. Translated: CASSPRGQVDTQYF.

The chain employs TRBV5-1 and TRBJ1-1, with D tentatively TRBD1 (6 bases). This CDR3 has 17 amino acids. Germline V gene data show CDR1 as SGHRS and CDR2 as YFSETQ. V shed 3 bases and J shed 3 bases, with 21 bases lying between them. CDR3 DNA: TGCGCCAGCAGCTCTTCTCAGGGGAGTTGGGTAGACACTGAAGCTTTCTTT. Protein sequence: CASSSSQGSWVDTEAFF.

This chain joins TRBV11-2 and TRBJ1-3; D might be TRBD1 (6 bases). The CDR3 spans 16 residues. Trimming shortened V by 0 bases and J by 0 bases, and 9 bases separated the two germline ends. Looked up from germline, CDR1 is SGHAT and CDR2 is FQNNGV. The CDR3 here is CASSLDRGPSGNTIYF. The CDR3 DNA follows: TGTGCCAGCAGCTTAGACAGGGGTCCCTCTGGAAACACCATATATTTT. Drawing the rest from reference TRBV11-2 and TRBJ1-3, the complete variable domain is EAGVAQSPRYKIIEKRQSVAFWCNPISGHATLYWYQQILGQGPKLLIQFQNNGVVDDSQLPKDRFSAERLKGVDSTLKIQPAKLEDSAVYLCASSLDRGPSGNTIYFGEGSWLTVV.

DNA of the CDR3: TGCGCCAGCAGCTTGTCCGAGGGGGAGCACGAGCAGTACTTC. Translated, it gives CASSLSEGEHEQYF. The chain has TRBV5-1 and TRBJ2-7; a possible D gene is TRBD1 (6 bases). V was pared by 1 base and J by 5 bases, with 13 bases between. The CDR3 runs to 14 residues. The germline gives CDR1 SGHRS, CDR2 YFSETQ. Full variable domain (outside the CDR3, taken from reference TRBV5-1 and TRBJ2-7): KAGVTQTPRYLIKTRGQQVTLSCSPISGHRSVSWYQQTPGQGLQFLFEYFSETQRNKGNFPGRFSGRQFSNSRSEMNVSTLELGDSALYLCASSLSEGEHEQYFGPGTRLTVT.

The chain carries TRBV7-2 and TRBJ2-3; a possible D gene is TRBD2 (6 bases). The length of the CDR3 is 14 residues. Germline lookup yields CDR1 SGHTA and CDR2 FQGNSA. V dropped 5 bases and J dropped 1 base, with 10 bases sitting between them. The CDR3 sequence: CASSQGLRTDTQYF. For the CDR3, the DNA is TGTGCCAGCAGCCAGGGACTTCGCACAGATACGCAGTATTTT. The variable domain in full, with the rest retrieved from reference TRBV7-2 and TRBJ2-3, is GAGVSQSPSNKVTEKGKDVELRCDPISGHTALYWYRQSLGQGLEFLIYFQGNSAPDKSGLPSDRFSAERTGGSVSTLTIQRTQQEDSAVYLCASSQGLRTDTQYFGPGTRLTVL.

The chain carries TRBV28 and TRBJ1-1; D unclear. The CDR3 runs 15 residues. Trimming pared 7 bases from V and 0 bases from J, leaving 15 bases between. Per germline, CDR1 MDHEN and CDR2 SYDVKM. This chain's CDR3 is CASTSGVFMNTEAFF. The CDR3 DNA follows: TGTGCCAGCACCTCCGGGGTCTTCATGAACACTGAAGCTTTCTTT.

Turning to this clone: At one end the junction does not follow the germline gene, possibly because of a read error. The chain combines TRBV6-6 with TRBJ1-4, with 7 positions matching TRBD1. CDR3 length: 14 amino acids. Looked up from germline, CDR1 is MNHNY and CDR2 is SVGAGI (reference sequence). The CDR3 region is CVSGERGQGEKLFF. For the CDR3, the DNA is TGTGTCAGCGGTGAGAGGGGGCAAGGTGAAAAACTGTTTTTT.

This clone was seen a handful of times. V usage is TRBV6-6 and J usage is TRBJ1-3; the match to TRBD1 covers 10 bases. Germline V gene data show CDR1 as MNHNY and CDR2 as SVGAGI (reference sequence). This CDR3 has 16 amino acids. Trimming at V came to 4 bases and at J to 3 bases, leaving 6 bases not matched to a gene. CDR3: CASSSTGTGVGNTIYF. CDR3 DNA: TGTGCCAGCAGTTCAACCGGGACAGGGGTTGGAAACACCATATATTTT.

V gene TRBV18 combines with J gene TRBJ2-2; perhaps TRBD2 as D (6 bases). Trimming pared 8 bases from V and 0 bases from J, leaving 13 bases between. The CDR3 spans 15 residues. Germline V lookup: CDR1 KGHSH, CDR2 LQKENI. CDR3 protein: CASTFGGPNTGELFF. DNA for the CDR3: TGTGCCAGCACCTTCGGGGGACCGAACACCGGGGAGCTGTTTTTT.

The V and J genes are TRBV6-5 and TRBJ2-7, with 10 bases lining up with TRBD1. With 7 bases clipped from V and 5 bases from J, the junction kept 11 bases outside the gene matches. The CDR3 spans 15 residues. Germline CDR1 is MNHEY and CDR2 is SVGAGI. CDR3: CASNRDRGLPDEQYF. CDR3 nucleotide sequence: TGTGCCAGCAACCGGGACAGGGGACTCCCGGACGAGCAGTACTTC.

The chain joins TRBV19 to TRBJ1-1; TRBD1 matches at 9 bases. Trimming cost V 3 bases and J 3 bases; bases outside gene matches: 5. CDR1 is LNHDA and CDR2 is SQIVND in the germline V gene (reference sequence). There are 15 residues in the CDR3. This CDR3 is CASSIETGGDTEAFF. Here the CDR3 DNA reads TGTGCCAGTAGTATCGAGACAGGGGGGGACACTGAAGCTTTCTTT.

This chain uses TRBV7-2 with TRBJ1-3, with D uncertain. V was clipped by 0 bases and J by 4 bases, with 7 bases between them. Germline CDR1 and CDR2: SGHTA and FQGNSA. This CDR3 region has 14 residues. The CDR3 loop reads CASSLAASGNTIYF. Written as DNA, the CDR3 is TGTGCCAGCAGCTTAGCGGCATCCGGAAACACCATATATTTT. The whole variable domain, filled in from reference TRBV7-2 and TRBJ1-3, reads GAGVSQSPSNKVTEKGKDVELRCDPISGHTALYWYRQSLGQGLEFLIYFQGNSAPDKSGLPSDRFSAERTGGSVSTLTIQRTQQEDSAVYLCASSLAASGNTIYFGEGSWLTVV.

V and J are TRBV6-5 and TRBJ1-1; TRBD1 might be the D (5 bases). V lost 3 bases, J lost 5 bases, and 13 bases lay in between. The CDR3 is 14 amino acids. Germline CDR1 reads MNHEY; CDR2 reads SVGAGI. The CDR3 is CASSYAAGVTEAFF. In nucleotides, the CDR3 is TGTGCCAGCAGTTATGCGGCGGGGGTGACTGAAGCTTTCTTT.

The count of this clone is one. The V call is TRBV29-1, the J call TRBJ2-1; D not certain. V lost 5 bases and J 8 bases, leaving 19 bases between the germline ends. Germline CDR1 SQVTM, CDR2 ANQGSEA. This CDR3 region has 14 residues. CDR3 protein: CSVLAAVGRDEQFF. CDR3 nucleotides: TGCAGCGTTCTGGCGGCCGTGGGTCGGGATGAGCAGTTCTTC.

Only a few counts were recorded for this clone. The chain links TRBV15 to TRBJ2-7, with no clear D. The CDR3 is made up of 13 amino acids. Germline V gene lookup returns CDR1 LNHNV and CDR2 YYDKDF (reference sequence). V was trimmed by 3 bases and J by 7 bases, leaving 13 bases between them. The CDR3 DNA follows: TGTGCCACCAGCAGTTCCCGGAGCTCTGAGCAGTACTTC. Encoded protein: CATSSSRSSEQYF.

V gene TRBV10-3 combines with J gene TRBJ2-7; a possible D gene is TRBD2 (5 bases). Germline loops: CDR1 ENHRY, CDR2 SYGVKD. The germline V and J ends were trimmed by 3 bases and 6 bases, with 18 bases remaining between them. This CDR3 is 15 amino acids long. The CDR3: CAISDQDFSVGEQYF. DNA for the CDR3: TGTGCCATCAGTGACCAGGATTTTAGCGTGGGCGAGCAGTACTTC.

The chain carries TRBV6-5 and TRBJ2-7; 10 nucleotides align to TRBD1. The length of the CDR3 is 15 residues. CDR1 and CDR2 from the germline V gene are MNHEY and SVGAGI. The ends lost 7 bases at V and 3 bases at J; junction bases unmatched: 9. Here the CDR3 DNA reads TGTGCCAGCAACCCAAGAGGACAGGGGGGCTACGAGCAGTACTTC. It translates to CASNPRGQGGYEQYF.

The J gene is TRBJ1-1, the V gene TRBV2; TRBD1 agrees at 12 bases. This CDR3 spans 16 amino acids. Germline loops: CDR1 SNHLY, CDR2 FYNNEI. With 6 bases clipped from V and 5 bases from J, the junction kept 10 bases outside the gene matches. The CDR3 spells CASSAGTGGAGTEAFF. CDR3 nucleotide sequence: TGTGCCAGCAGCGCCGGGACAGGGGGCGCTGGGACTGAAGCTTTCTTT.

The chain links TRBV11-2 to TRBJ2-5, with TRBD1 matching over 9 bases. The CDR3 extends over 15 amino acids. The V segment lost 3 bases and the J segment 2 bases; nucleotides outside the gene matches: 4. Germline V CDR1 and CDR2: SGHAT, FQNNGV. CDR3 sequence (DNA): TGTGCCAGCAGCTTTGCCGGGACAGGGCAAGAGACCCAGTACTTC. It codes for CASSFAGTGQETQYF.